What follows are 32 T cell receptor beta chains derived from one specimen sequenced in a study of T cell responses to AZD1222 COVID-19 vaccine. Clones were sequenced by immunoSEQ multiplex PCR, and TCRdb holds only the in-frame ones, with some missing. The sample includes 55,000 to 65,000 clones, approximately 85% seen only once; the top ten take more than 12%. Material: peripheral blood, obtained on day 0 of AZD1222 vaccination. The receptors originated from an adult in good health.

This chain links TRBV6-5 with TRBJ2-1; no firm D call. Germline V lookup: CDR1 MNHEY, CDR2 SVGAGI. The CDR3 runs 12 residues. Trimming removed 0 bases from V and 9 bases from J, with 6 bases in between. CDR3 nucleotides: TGTGCCAGCAGTTACTCGATGGGTGAGCAGTTCTTC. Its translation is CASSYSMGEQFF.

The chain couples TRBV7-9 to TRBJ1-2; D is unresolved. This CDR3 has 13 residues. The ends were cut back, 0 bases at V and 3 bases at J, with 5 bases in the middle. The germline V gene has CDR1 SEHNR and CDR2 FQNEAQ (reference sequence). The CDR3 nucleotides are TGTGCCAGCAGCTTAGCGGCGGACTATGGCTACACCTTC. It yields the protein CASSLAADYGYTF.

DNA for the CDR3: TGTGCCAGCAGCAAGGACAGGGGATATCAGCCCCAGCATTTT. This codes for CASSKDRGYQPQHF. The chain has TRBV7-8 and TRBJ1-5; 9 bases match TRBD1. This CDR3 has 14 amino acids. J gave up 5 bases and V 5 bases, and 4 bases lay outside the gene matches. CDR1 SGHVS and CDR2 FQNEAQ come from the germline V gene.

The CDR3 DNA sequence: TGTGCCAGCAGCGGAACGTCGGGGCAGCCCCAGCATTTT. Its translation is CASSGTSGQPQHF. V gene TRBV9 combines with J gene TRBJ1-5, with no clear D. Germline CDR1 SGDLS, CDR2 YYNGEE. This CDR3 has 13 amino acids. Trimming removed 3 bases from V and 7 bases from J, with 11 bases in between.

The CDR3 loop reads CASSHFSETQYF. For the CDR3, the DNA is TGTGCCAGCAGCCACTTCTCAGAGACCCAGTACTTC. This chain connects TRBV3-1 (or the pseudogene TRBV3-2) to TRBJ2-5, with no clear D. Germline-derived CDR1 and CDR2 are LGHDT and YNNKEL (reference sequence). The CDR3 covers 12 residues. The V and J ends lost 3 bases and 4 bases respectively, with 6 bases between them.

V and J are TRBV10-3 and TRBJ1-1; weak D call: TRBD1 (5 bases). V lost 3 bases to trimming and J lost 1 base, with 12 bases between them. Germline V gives CDR1 ENHRY, CDR2 SYGVKD. The CDR3 loop spans 15 amino acids. The CDR3: CAISDPAGGNTEAFF. The CDR3, as DNA: TGTGCCATCAGTGACCCGGCGGGGGGGAACACTGAAGCTTTCTTT.

This chain links TRBV5-4 with TRBJ2-7; no firm D call. The CDR3 totals 13 residues. Trimming left V 6 bases short and J 5 bases short, with 15 bases between. Germline assignment: CDR1 SGHNT and CDR2 YYREEE (reference sequence). The chain's CDR3 is CASNFDPDHEQYF. The CDR3 DNA sequence: TGTGCCAGCAACTTCGACCCGGACCACGAGCAGTACTTC.

The CDR3 loop reads CASRNGQTTEAFF. In DNA form, the CDR3 reads TGTGCCAGCAGAAACGGGCAGACCACTGAAGCTTTCTTT. The chain links TRBV6-5 to TRBJ1-1; D gene unclear. Trimming took 6 bases from V and 4 from J, leaving 12 bases between them. CDR1 is MNHEY and CDR2 is SVGAGI in the germline V gene. This CDR3 region has 13 residues.

The chain uses TRBV19 and TRBJ2-2, with 11 bases lining up with TRBD2. Unmatched junction bases numbered 1, after V lost 4 bases and J lost 0 bases. The CDR3 extends over 16 amino acids. Germline CDR1 reads LNHDA; CDR2 reads SQIVND (reference sequence). The CDR3 here is CASSTTSGANTGELFF. CDR3 nucleotides: TGTGCCAGTAGTACGACTAGCGGGGCGAACACCGGGGAGCTGTTTTTT.

This rearrangement joins TRBV19 to TRBJ2-2; D not certain. This CDR3 spans 18 amino acids. The germline gives CDR1 LNHDA, CDR2 SQIVND (reference sequence). Trimming took 5 bases from V and 5 from J, leaving 24 bases between them. CDR3: CASSLWAFTELGTGELFF. The CDR3 coding sequence is TGTGCCAGTAGTCTATGGGCCTTCACAGAATTAGGGACCGGGGAGCTGTTTTTT.

The rearrangement joins TRBV7-2 to TRBJ1-4; no clear D. The CDR3 loop spans 13 amino acids. V dropped 1 base and J dropped 11 bases, with 11 bases sitting between them. Germline lookup yields CDR1 SGHTA and CDR2 FQGNSA. The CDR3 nucleotides are TGTGCCAGCAGCTTAGGTGCAAGCGGTAAACTGTTTTTT. Protein sequence: CASSLGASGKLFF.

DNA for the CDR3: TGTGCCAGCAGGCGATTTGGGACAGTAGAGCAGTACTTC. It translates to CASRRFGTVEQYF. This chain joins TRBV2 and TRBJ2-7, with 7 positions matching TRBD1. Trimming removed 6 bases from V and 7 bases from J; junction bases left unmatched: 9. This CDR3 spans 13 amino acids. CDR1 and CDR2 from the germline V gene are SNHLY and FYNNEI.

V and J are TRBV5-5 and TRBJ2-4, with 10 bases identical to TRBD1. Unmatched junction bases numbered 8, after V lost 4 bases and J lost 1 base. CDR3 length: 17 amino acids. In germline, CDR1 is SGHKS, CDR2 YYEKEE (reference sequence). The CDR3 spells CASSPRPGQGAKNIQYF. The CDR3 coding sequence is TGTGCCAGCAGCCCGCGACCGGGACAGGGGGCCAAAAACATTCAGTACTTC.

The chain combines TRBV12-3 or TRBV12-4 with TRBJ2-7; D is unclear. This CDR3 has 12 residues. Trimming cost V 2 bases and J 7 bases, with 9 bases left between them. The CDR3: CASSLSAGEQYF. The CDR3 DNA reads TGTGCCAGCAGTTTAAGTGCAGGTGAGCAGTACTTC.

CDR3 amino acids: CASSLGQGRPEAFF. CDR3 nucleotide sequence: TGTGCCAGCAGCTTGGGACAGGGACGGCCTGAAGCTTTCTTT. The chain carries TRBV7-9 and TRBJ1-1, with 9 bases identical to TRBD1. The CDR3 runs 14 residues. Per the germline V gene, CDR1 is SEHNR and CDR2 is FQNEAQ (reference sequence). With V trimmed by 3 bases and J by 6 bases, 5 bases remained unmatched. The entire variable domain, with the rest obtained from reference TRBV7-9 and TRBJ1-1, is as follows: DTGVSQNPRHKITKRGQNVTFRCDPISEHNRLYWYRQTLGQGPEFLTYFQNEAQLEKSRLLSDRFSAERPKGSFSTLEIQRTEQGDSAMYLCASSLGQGRPEAFFGQGTRLTVV.

The chain couples TRBV13 to TRBJ2-7; 7 nucleotides line up with TRBD2. Germline CDR1 PRHDT, CDR2 FYEKMQ (reference sequence). J lost 4 bases, V lost 5 bases, and 11 bases had no gene match. This CDR3 spans 15 amino acids. CDR3 sequence: CASSAPGLGGYEQYF. The CDR3 coding sequence is TGTGCCAGCAGCGCTCCTGGACTAGGAGGTTACGAGCAGTACTTC.

This clone came up once. The chain carries TRBV3-1 (or the pseudogene TRBV3-2) and TRBJ1-1, with no clear D. Trimming removed 4 bases at V and 1 base at J, with 10 bases between. The germline V gene has CDR1 LGHDT and CDR2 YNNKEL (reference sequence). The CDR3 is 14 amino acids. CDR3: CASSRAGSNTEAFF. The CDR3 region has the DNA TGTGCCAGCAGCCGGGCAGGATCGAACACTGAAGCTTTCTTT.

The chain carries TRBV6-5 and TRBJ1-2, with TRBD1 as a possible D gene (5 bases). The germline CDR1 and CDR2 sequences are MNHEY and SVGAGI. The CDR3 length is 14 residues. V gave up 5 bases and J gave up 0 bases, with 10 bases separating them. CDR3 nucleotide sequence: TGTGCCAGCAGTCGGGGGAGGCCTAACTATGGCTACACCTTC. It encodes CASSRGRPNYGYTF.

This clone was counted between two and nine times. CDR3 DNA sequence: TGCAGCGTTGATACAGGGACGGGGGAGACCCAGTACTTC. It encodes CSVDTGTGETQYF. This chain links TRBV29-1 with TRBJ2-5; perhaps TRBD1 as D (6 bases). In germline, CDR1 is SQVTM, CDR2 ANQGSEA. V was pared by 3 bases and J by 5 bases, with 13 bases between. The CDR3 loop spans 13 amino acids.

This chain links TRBV5-4 with TRBJ2-1, with 9 bases identical to TRBD1. V was clipped by 4 bases and J by 10 bases; unmatched bases: 12. CDR3 length equals 15 residues. CDR1 and CDR2 from the germline V gene are SGHNT and YYREEE (reference sequence). The CDR3 loop reads CASSSTGQGKEEQFF. The CDR3, as DNA: TGTGCCAGCAGCAGCACGGGACAGGGAAAGGAGGAGCAGTTCTTC.

The chain recombines TRBV18 with TRBJ1-2, with a possible D match to TRBD1 (5 bases). Germline values: CDR1 KGHSH, CDR2 LQKENI. Trimming cost V 3 bases and J 6 bases, with 23 bases left between them. This CDR3 is built from 17 residues. The DNA for the CDR3 is TGTGCCAGCTCACCTCCCGCGGGGGGAGTCGGGATGGATGGCTACACCTTC. Translation: CASSPPAGGVGMDGYTF.

The chain has TRBV5-1 and TRBJ1-1, with unresolved D. V shed 4 bases and J shed 1 base, with 14 bases lying between them. The CDR3 spans 15 residues. CDR1 SGHRS and CDR2 YFSETQ come from the germline V gene. The CDR3 here is CASSGSAIKNTEAFF. The DNA of the CDR3 is TGCGCCAGCAGCGGATCGGCCATAAAGAACACTGAAGCTTTCTTT.

The chain has TRBV6-5 and TRBJ1-1; tentative D call: TRBD1 (5 bases). The CDR3 consists of 13 residues. Per germline, CDR1 MNHEY and CDR2 SVGAGI. The V and J ends lost 6 bases and 0 bases respectively, with 8 bases between them. CDR3 protein: CASRTGMNTEAFF. CDR3 bases: TGTGCCAGCAGAACAGGTATGAACACTGAAGCTTTCTTT.

In its sample, this clone was seen a few times. Germline is not matched at one junction end, which may reflect a read error. This chain connects TRBV24-1 to TRBJ2-3; possibly TRBD1 for D (5 bases). This CDR3 contains 16 residues. Germline V CDR1 and CDR2: KGHDR, SFDVKD. CDR3 nucleotides: TGTGCCACCAGTGATATCAAACAGGAAACTACAGGTACGCAGTATTTT. Residues: CATSDIKQETTGTQYF.

In its sample, this clone was seen a few times. J is TRBJ1-6 and V is TRBV5-3, with 7 bases matching TRBD1. TRBV5-3 is an ORF for which the function is uncertain. The CDR3 covers 19 residues. Trimming removed 4 bases from V and 7 bases from J; junction bases left unmatched: 20. Written as DNA, the CDR3 is TGTGCCAGAAGCAGGTCGCAAACTGACAGGGATGTTTTGAATTCACCCCTCCACTTT. Its translation is CARSRSQTDRDVLNSPLHF.

The chain carries TRBV3-1 (or the pseudogene TRBV3-2) and TRBJ2-2; D gene uncertain. V lost 5 bases to trimming and J lost 6 bases, with 16 bases between them. The CDR3 sequence is 15 residues long. Germline loops: CDR1 LGHDT, CDR2 YNNKEL (reference sequence). CDR3 in DNA: TGTGCCAGCAGCGCCACCTCGATAGTGTCCGGGGAGCTGTTTTTT. Protein product: CASSATSIVSGELFF.

CDR3 sequence reads: CASSGQGKETYGYTF. The CDR3 nucleotides read TGTGCCAGCAGTGGACAGGGAAAGGAGACCTATGGCTACACCTTC. V usage is TRBV2 and J usage is TRBJ1-2, with 7 bases lining up with TRBD1. The V and J ends lost 4 bases and 4 bases, in that order; junction bases with no gene match: 9. This CDR3 contains 15 residues. Germline CDR1 SNHLY, CDR2 FYNNEI.

V gene TRBV7-3 combines with J gene TRBJ2-2, with TRBD2 identical over 8 bases. CDR1 SGHTA and CDR2 FQGTGA come from the germline V gene. The CDR3 contains 16 residues. V trimming: 2 bases; J trimming: 0 bases; junction bases outside the gene matches: 2. This CDR3 reads CASSLSSGSNTGELFF. The CDR3 nucleotides are TGTGCCAGCAGCTTATCTAGCGGGTCGAACACCGGGGAGCTGTTTTTT.

The rearrangement uses TRBV5-6 and TRBJ2-7; D may be TRBD1 or TRBD2 (5 bases each). The V end lost 0 bases, the J end lost 3 bases, and 13 bases lay between the germline ends. The CDR3 sequence is 15 residues long. Germline-derived CDR1 and CDR2 are SGHDT and YYEEEE. The CDR3 DNA reads as TGTGCCAGCAGCTTGGCGGGGCCCACTATCTACGAGCAGTACTTC. It codes for CASSLAGPTIYEQYF.

The genes are TRBV11-1 and TRBJ2-3; TRBD1 aligns across 9 bases. This CDR3 is built from 14 residues. V shed 5 bases, J shed 5 bases, and the junction held 5 bases outside the gene matches. Germline V gene lookup returns CDR1 SGHAT and CDR2 FQDESV (reference sequence). For the CDR3, the DNA is TGTGCCAGCAGCCCCGGGACAGGGCGAGATACGCAGTATTTT. It is translated as CASSPGTGRDTQYF.

As concerns this clone: Compared with germline, one end of the junction differs, possibly owing to a read error. The CDR3 nucleotides read TGTGCCAGCAGCCCCGGGACAGCGAACACCGAGGAGCTGTTTTTT. As protein: CASSPGTANTEELFF. The chain has TRBV11-2 and TRBJ2-2; 7 bases are shared with TRBD1. Germline V gene sequence: CDR1 SGHAT, CDR2 FQNNGV. The length of the CDR3 is 15 residues.

J is TRBJ1-6 and V is TRBV5-6; TRBD1 might be the D (6 bases). The length of the CDR3 is 17 residues. From germline, CDR1 is SGHDT and CDR2 YYEEEE. V shed 1 base and J shed 5 bases, with 16 bases lying between them. The DNA for the CDR3 is TGTGCCAGCAGCTTGTTAGGGGGGACGGGGAATAATTCACCCCTCCACTTT. Amino acids: CASSLLGGTGNNSPLHF.